One and the same sample provided the 20 T cell receptor beta chains below, sequenced in a study of human T cells and chemical hapten exposure. TCRdb fed the 5' RACE reads into MiXCR, producing one record per CDR3 protein. The sample shows 110,000 to 150,000 distinct CDR3 sequences, around 4.1% of them seen only once. It was from unfractionated whole blood that total RNA was extracted. Receptors originate from a female donor in good health.

V and J are TRBV2 and TRBJ2-3, with D unclear. V lost 1 base and J 8 bases, leaving 7 bases between the germline ends. The CDR3 is made up of 12 amino acids. Germline V gene lookup returns CDR1 SNHLY and CDR2 FYNNEI. The chain's CDR3 is CASSEDWATQYF. CDR3 DNA: TGTGCCAGCAGTGAAGACTGGGCTACGCAGTATTTT.

This clonotype was detected ten times or more. J is TRBJ1-6 and V is TRBV4-3; TRBD1 might be the D (6 bases). V was shortened by 0 bases and J by 10 bases, with 7 bases between the two germline ends. Per germline, CDR1 LGHNA and CDR2 YSLEER. The CDR3 runs to 13 residues. CDR3 DNA sequence: TGCGCCAGCAGCCAAGACGGGGGCTCACCCCTCCACTTT. It codes for CASSQDGGSPLHF.

This clonotype was seen repeatedly, ten times or more. The chain joins TRBV28 to TRBJ1-3, with D tentatively TRBD1 (5 bases). Germline values: CDR1 MDHEN, CDR2 SYDVKM. The CDR3 is 16 residues long. Deletions cut 5 bases from V and 0 bases from J, with 14 bases between. CDR3 residues: CASSPGTAYSGNTIYF. The CDR3 DNA is TGTGCCAGCAGTCCAGGGACTGCCTACTCTGGAAACACCATATATTTT.

This clonotype has a handful of counts. The V gene is TRBV6-6, the J gene TRBJ2-3, with 8 bases matching TRBD2. CDR3 length equals 17 residues. Looked up from germline, CDR1 is MNHNY and CDR2 is SVGAGI (reference sequence). V was clipped by 2 bases and J by 0 bases; unmatched bases: 7. The CDR3 is CASSYASGGVSTDTQYF. The CDR3 DNA reads TGTGCCAGCAGTTACGCCTCGGGGGGGGTAAGCACAGATACGCAGTATTTT.

This clonotype was found many times. This chain joins TRBV3-1 and TRBJ2-6, with D possibly matching TRBD1 (5 bases). The CDR3 spans 17 residues. With 0 bases removed from V and 0 bases from J, the gap between germline ends came to 9 bases. Per germline, CDR1 LGHDT and CDR2 YNNKEL (reference sequence). The CDR3 here is CASSQDAGRSGANVLTF. The CDR3 nucleotides are TGTGCCAGCAGCCAAGATGCAGGGCGCTCTGGGGCCAACGTCCTGACTTTC.

The table lists this clonotype with many counts. The chain carries TRBV5-6 and TRBJ2-3; D remains unclear. This CDR3 is built from 12 residues. The ends were cut back, 6 bases at V and 12 bases at J, with 17 bases in the middle. Looked up from germline, CDR1 is SGHDT and CDR2 is YYEEEE. CDR3 DNA sequence: TGTGCCAGCAATCGGCGGCCAGAAGAACAGTATTTT. Its protein is CASNRRPEEQYF.

There are many counts of this clonotype. The chain is built from TRBV25-1 and TRBJ2-3; 9 bases map to TRBD1. This CDR3 comprises 18 residues. Germline-derived CDR1 and CDR2 are MGHDK and SYGVNS. Germline trimming cut 8 bases from V and 10 bases from J; bases unmatched to any gene: 25. This CDR3 reads CASQPDRGGRLGSQAQYF. As DNA, the CDR3 is TGTGCCAGCCAACCGGACAGGGGCGGTCGTCTGGGTTCGCAGGCGCAGTATTTT.

This clonotype was found many times. The chain is built from TRBV11-2 and TRBJ2-3; D may be TRBD1 (5 bases). The CDR3 consists of 14 residues. The V and J ends lost 1 base and 4 bases respectively, with 9 bases between them. Per the germline V gene, CDR1 is SGHAT and CDR2 is FQNNGV. CDR3 loop: CASSLGWGPDTQYF. CDR3 coding DNA: TGTGCCAGCAGCTTAGGCTGGGGCCCAGATACGCAGTATTTT.

This clonotype was seen at least ten times. The rearrangement joins TRBV7-9 to TRBJ1-1, with 8 bases fitting TRBD1. Trimming at V came to 5 bases and at J to 3 bases, leaving 11 bases not matched to a gene. In germline, CDR1 is SEHNR, CDR2 FQNEAQ (reference sequence). This CDR3 spans 16 amino acids. This chain's CDR3 is CASSRSGGHVHTEAFF. The CDR3 bases are TGTGCCAGCAGCCGATCAGGGGGCCATGTGCACACTGAAGCTTTCTTT.

This clonotype was recorded many times. The gene calls are TRBV7-9 and TRBJ2-3; 13 bases map to TRBD2. The germline V gene encodes CDR1 SEHNR and CDR2 FQNEAQ (reference sequence). The CDR3 spans 16 residues. Trimming at V came to 5 bases and at J to 5 bases, leaving 7 bases not matched to a gene. The CDR3 reads CASSLTSGGAQDTQYF. CDR3 coding DNA: TGTGCCAGCAGCCTAACTAGCGGGGGGGCTCAAGATACGCAGTATTTT.

This chain uses TRBV5-1 with TRBJ2-7; maybe TRBD2 (5 bases). CDR1 and CDR2 from the germline V gene are SGHRS and YFSETQ. This CDR3 has 12 residues. Trimming stripped 2 bases from V and 5 bases from J, with 8 bases between. CDR3 region: CASSFEGDEQYF. The CDR3 DNA follows: TGCGCCAGCAGCTTCGAGGGCGACGAGCAGTACTTC.

This clonotype has at least ten counts. V and J are TRBV5-1 and TRBJ2-3; the match to TRBD1 covers 9 bases. The V gene's germline CDR1 is SGHRS and CDR2 YFSETQ. The length of the CDR3 is 16 residues. Trimming removed 2 bases from V and 3 bases from J; junction bases left unmatched: 7. In DNA form, the CDR3 reads TGCGCCAGCAGCTTTACGACAGGGGGGCGAACAGATACGCAGTATTTT. Translated: CASSFTTGGRTDTQYF. The complete variable domain, with remaining parts taken from reference TRBV5-1 and TRBJ2-3, reads KAGVTQTPRYLIKTRGQQVTLSCSPISGHRSVSWYQQTPGQGLQFLFEYFSETQRNKGNFPGRFSGRQFSNSRSEMNVSTLELGDSALYLCASSFTTGGRTDTQYFGPGTRLTVL.

Worth noting for this clonotype: Since a much larger clone is just one base distant, this may be a read error. The chain is built from TRBV6-5 and TRBJ1-3, with TRBD1 matching over 7 bases. V lost 0 bases and J lost 2; bases outside the gene matches: 7. The CDR3 contains 17 residues. The V gene's germline CDR1 is MNHEY and CDR2 SVGAGI. CDR3 residues: CASSYSMNRGAGNTIYF. In DNA, the CDR3 is TGTGCCAGCAGTTACTCAATGAACAGGGGAGCTGGAAACACCATATATTTT.

This clonotype was observed at least ten times. The chain has TRBV30 and TRBJ1-2; TRBD1 is a possible D gene (5 bases). This CDR3 region has 14 residues. The V end lost 3 bases, the J end lost 0 bases, and 11 bases lay between the germline ends. The germline V gene encodes CDR1 GTSNPN and CDR2 SVGIG (reference sequence). CDR3 DNA sequence: TGTGCCTGGAGGATGGGGGGAGCTAACTATGGCTACACCTTC. As protein: CAWRMGGANYGYTF.

This clonotype was counted many times. The J gene is TRBJ2-3, the V gene TRBV10-3, with a possible D match to TRBD2 (6 bases). This CDR3 is built from 15 residues. Germline loops: CDR1 ENHRY, CDR2 SYGVKD. V gave up 4 bases and J gave up 3 bases, with 14 bases separating them. CDR3 sequence: CAISVGSGRTDTQYF. The CDR3 region has the DNA TGTGCCATCAGTGTTGGTAGTGGGAGGACAGATACGCAGTATTTT.

This clonotype was counted many times. This chain joins TRBV29-1 and TRBJ2-5, with 8 bases that match TRBD1. In germline, CDR1 is SQVTM, CDR2 ANQGSEA. J gave up 1 base and V 8 bases, and 15 bases lay outside the gene matches. CDR3 size: 16 residues. As DNA, the CDR3 is TGCAGCATGGGGCAGGGGGCGAGGAGAGGCCAAGAGACCCAGTACTTC. This translates into CSMGQGARRGQETQYF.

This clonotype was seen many times. The chain couples TRBV5-5 to TRBJ2-4; D not certain. CDR1 and CDR2 (germline): SGHKS, YYEKEE (reference sequence). V was trimmed by 0 bases and J by 3 bases, leaving 7 bases between them. The CDR3 has 14 amino acids. The DNA for the CDR3 is TGTGCCAGCAGCTTGGCCCTCCACAAAAACATTCAGTACTTC. This gives the protein CASSLALHKNIQYF.

This clonotype was recorded many times. This chain links TRBV29-1 with TRBJ2-3; D remains unclear. There are 12 residues in the CDR3. Germline V gives CDR1 SQVTM, CDR2 ANQGSEA. Trimming stripped 4 bases from V and 6 bases from J, with 11 bases between. The CDR3, as DNA: TGCAGCGTTGTCTTTGTTTCCGATACGCAGTATTTT. It is translated as CSVVFVSDTQYF.

At least ten counts were recorded for this clonotype. The chain uses TRBV11-2 and TRBJ2-3; 10 bases map to TRBD2. Unmatched junction bases numbered 8, after V lost 1 base and J lost 4 bases. The germline gives CDR1 SGHAT, CDR2 FQNNGV. The CDR3 spans 17 residues. The CDR3 DNA follows: TGTGCCAGCAGCTTAGCATGGTCTAGCGGGGGTGCAGATACGCAGTATTTT. Its translation: CASSLAWSSGGADTQYF.

This clonotype was recorded a few times. This is likely a read error, given that the CDR3 carries no conserved phenylalanine or tryptophan at its end. No DNA is shown, since the ends of the CDR3 on it are uncertain; the CDR3 is the one TCRdb lists. The rearrangement uses TRBV2 and TRBJ2-7; the D segment call TRBD2 is taken from the table without a DNA check. From germline, CDR1 is SNHLY and CDR2 FYNNEI. With termini counted, the CDR3 has 12 amino acids. The CDR3 here is CASSEALAGFWL.